The clone carrying this T cell receptor beta chain has only a few counts. The target antigen is unknown. The germline gives CDR1 LGHNA, CDR2 YSLEER. V was pared by 0 bases and J by 3 bases, with 12 bases between. This CDR3 comprises 15 residues. TCRdb used MiXCR to reprocess the reads, holding one entry per CDR3 protein. The sample holds about 69,000 distinct CDR3 sequences; less than 30% are singletons and the top ten take 50% to 70%. This record comes from a study of T cell repertoires in cytomegalovirus infection. Across the whole study: In public TCR beta signatures, there were indications of both CMV infection and matching HLA type. The study's findings and limits: Accumulated public TCR beta family frequency recognized individuals carrying CMV together with the relevant HLA.

The specimen was CD8+ T cells from cultured PBMCs, collected from culture after CMV antigen stimulation. The chain is built from TRBV4-3 and TRBJ2-7; D remains ambiguous. The sequence came from a human donor in good health (CMV status not recorded). Some clones in this sample may be carry-over from other donors' samples. The DNA of the CDR3 is TGCGCCAGCAGCCAAGATCTTGGCAGACTCTACGAGCAGTACTTC. Translated: CASSQDLGRLYEQYF.